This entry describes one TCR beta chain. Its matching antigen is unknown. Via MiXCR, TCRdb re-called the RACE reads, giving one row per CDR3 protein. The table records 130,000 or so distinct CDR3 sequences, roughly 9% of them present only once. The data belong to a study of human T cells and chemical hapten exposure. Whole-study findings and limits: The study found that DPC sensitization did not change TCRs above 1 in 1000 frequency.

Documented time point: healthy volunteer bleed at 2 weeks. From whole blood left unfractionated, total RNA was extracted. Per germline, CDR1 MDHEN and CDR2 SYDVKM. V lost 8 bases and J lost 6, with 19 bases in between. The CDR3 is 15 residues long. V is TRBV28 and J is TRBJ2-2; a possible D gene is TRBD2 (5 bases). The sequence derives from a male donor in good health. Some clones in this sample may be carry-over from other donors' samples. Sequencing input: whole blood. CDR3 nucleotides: TGTGCCAGCTACGGGGAAACATGGACCTCCGGGGAGCTGTTTTTT. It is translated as CASYGETWTSGELFF.